The entry below describes one T cell receptor beta chain. Patients in Seattle were enrolled during active infection, then followed longitudinally. These data are taken from a study of blood T cell repertoires in COVID-19. Study-level background: The United States, Italy and Spain supplied acute and convalescent COVID-19 samples.

The V gene's germline CDR1 is SEHNR and CDR2 FQNEAQ (reference sequence). There are 15 residues in the CDR3. The V and J ends lost 2 bases and 3 bases, in that order; junction bases with no gene match: 4. The authors' processing: Amplification of reference gene primers was used by the study to estimate nucleated cell counts. Using immunoSEQ multiplex PCR, the repertoire was profiled, and TCRdb retains in-frame clones only, with some absent. That table gives V, J and clone size, and the DNA gave D and trimming. The table lists approximately 350,000 clones, approximately 88% of them singletons. The TCR originated in a woman under 40 with COVID-19, enrolled during active disease. Sequencing was performed on peripheral blood. The V and J genes are TRBV7-9 and TRBJ1-2; TRBD1 aligns across 9 bases. The CDR3 region has the DNA TGTGCCAGCAGCTTATGGACAGGGGTCGACTATGGCTACACCTTC. Translating gives CASSLWTGVDYGYTF.